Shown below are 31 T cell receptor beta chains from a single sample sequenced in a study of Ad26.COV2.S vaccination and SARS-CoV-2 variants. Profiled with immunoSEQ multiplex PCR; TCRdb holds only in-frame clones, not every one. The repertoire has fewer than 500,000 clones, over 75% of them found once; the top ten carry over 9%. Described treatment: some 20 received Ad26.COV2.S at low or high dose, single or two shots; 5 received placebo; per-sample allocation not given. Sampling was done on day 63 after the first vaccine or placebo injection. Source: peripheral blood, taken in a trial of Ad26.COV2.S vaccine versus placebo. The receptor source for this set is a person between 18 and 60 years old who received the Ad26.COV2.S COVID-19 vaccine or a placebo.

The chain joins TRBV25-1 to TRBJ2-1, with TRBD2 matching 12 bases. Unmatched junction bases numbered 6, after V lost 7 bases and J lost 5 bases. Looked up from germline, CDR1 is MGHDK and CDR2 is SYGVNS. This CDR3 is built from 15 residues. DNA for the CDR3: TGTGCCAGCACCCGACTAGCGGGAGTGGACAATGAGCAGTTCTTC. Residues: CASTRLAGVDNEQFF.

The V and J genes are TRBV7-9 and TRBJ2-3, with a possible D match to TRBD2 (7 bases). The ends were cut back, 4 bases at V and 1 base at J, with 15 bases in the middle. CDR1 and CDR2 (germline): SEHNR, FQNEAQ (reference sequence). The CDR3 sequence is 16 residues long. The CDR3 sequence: CASSSSRGRGTDTQYF. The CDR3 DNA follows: TGTGCCAGCAGCTCAAGTAGGGGGAGGGGCACAGATACGCAGTATTTT.

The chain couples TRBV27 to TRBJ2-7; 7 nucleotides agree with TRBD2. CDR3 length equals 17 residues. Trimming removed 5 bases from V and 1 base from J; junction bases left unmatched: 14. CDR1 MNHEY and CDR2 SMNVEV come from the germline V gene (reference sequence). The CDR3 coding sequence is TGTGCCAGCAGTCTTGTCCCCGGCGGGAGTGCGTCCTACGAGCAGTACTTC. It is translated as CASSLVPGGSASYEQYF.

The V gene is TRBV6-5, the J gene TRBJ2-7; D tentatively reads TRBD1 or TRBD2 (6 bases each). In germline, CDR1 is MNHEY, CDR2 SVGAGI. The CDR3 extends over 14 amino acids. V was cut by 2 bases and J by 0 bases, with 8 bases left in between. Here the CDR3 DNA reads TGTGCCAGCAGTTACGGAGGGGGCTCCTACGAGCAGTACTTC. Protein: CASSYGGGSYEQYF.

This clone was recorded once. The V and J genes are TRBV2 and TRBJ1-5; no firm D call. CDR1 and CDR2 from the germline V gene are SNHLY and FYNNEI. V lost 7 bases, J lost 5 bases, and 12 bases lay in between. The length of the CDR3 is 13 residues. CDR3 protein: CASKGQRHQPQHF. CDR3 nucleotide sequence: TGTGCCAGCAAAGGGCAGAGACATCAGCCCCAGCATTTT.

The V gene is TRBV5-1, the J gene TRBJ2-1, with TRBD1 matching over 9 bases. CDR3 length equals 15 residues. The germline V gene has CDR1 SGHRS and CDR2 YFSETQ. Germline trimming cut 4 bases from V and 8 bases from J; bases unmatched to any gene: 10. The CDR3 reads CASSPGQGILDEQFF. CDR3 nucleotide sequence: TGCGCCAGCAGCCCGGGACAGGGTATTTTGGATGAGCAGTTCTTC.

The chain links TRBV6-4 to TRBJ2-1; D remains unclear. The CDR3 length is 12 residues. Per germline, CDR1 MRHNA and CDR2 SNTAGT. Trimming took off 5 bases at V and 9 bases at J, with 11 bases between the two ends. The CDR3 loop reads CASSLESGEQFF. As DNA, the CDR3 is TGTGCCAGCAGTCTCGAGTCGGGTGAGCAGTTCTTC.

Here the CDR3 reads CASSPLSEAEQYF. CDR3 bases: TGTGCCAGCTCACCTTTATCGGAGGCCGAGCAGTACTTC. V and J are TRBV18 and TRBJ2-7; possibly TRBD2 for D (5 bases). The CDR3 runs 13 residues. Per the germline V gene, CDR1 is KGHSH and CDR2 is LQKENI. The V end was cut by 3 bases, the J end by 6 bases, with 12 bases between.

For the CDR3, the DNA is TGTGCCAGCGCGGGGTACGAGCAGTACTTC. Translated, it gives CASAGYEQYF. The chain is built from TRBV11-2 and TRBJ2-7; tentative D call: TRBD2 (6 bases). Looked up from germline, CDR1 is SGHAT and CDR2 is FQNNGV. Trimming pared 8 bases from V and 4 bases from J, leaving 6 bases between. The CDR3 contains 10 residues.

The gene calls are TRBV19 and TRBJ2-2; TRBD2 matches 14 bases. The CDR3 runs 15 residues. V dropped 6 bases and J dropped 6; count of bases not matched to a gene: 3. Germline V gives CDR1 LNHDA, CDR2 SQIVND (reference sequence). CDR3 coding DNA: TGTGCCAGTAGGGGACTAGCGGGAGCGGCCGGGGAGCTGTTTTTT. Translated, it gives CASRGLAGAAGELFF. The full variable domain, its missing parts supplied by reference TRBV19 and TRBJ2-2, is DGGITQSPKYLFRKEGQNVTLSCEQNLNHDAMYWYRQDPGQGLRLIYYSQIVNDFQKGDIAEGYSVSREKKESFPLTVTSAQKNPTAFYLCASRGLAGAAGELFFGEGSRLTVL.

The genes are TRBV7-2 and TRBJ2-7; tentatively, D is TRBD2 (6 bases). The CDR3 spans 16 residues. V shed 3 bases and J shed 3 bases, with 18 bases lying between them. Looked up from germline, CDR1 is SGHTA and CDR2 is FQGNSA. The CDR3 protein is CASSFSTGLLDYEQYF. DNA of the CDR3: TGTGCCAGCAGCTTCAGTACCGGACTACTCGACTACGAGCAGTACTTC.

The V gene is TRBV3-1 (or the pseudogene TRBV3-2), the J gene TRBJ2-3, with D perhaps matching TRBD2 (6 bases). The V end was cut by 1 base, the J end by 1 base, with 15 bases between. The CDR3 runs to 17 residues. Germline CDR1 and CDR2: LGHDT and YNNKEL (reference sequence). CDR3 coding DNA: TGTGCCAGCAGCCAAGGCGGAGGGATGAGGGGCACAGATACGCAGTATTTT. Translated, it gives CASSQGGGMRGTDTQYF.

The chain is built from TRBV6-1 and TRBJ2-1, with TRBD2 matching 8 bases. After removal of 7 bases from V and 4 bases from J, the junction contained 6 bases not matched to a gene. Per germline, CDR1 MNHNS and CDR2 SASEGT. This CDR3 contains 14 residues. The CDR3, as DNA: TGTGCCAGCACCACGGGGGGGCCGTACAATGAGCAGTTCTTC. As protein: CASTTGGPYNEQFF.

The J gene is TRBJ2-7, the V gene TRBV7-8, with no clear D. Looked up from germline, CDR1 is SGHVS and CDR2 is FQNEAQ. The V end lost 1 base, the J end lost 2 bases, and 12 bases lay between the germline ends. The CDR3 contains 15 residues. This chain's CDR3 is CASSLVANPPYEQYF. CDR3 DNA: TGTGCCAGCAGCTTAGTTGCGAACCCCCCCTACGAGCAGTACTTC.

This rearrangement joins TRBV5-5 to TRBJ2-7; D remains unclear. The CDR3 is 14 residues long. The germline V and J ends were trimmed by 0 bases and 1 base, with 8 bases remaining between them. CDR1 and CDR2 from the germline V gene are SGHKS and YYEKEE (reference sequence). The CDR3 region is CASSLDTASYEQYF. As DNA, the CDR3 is TGTGCCAGCAGCTTGGATACTGCTTCCTACGAGCAGTACTTC.

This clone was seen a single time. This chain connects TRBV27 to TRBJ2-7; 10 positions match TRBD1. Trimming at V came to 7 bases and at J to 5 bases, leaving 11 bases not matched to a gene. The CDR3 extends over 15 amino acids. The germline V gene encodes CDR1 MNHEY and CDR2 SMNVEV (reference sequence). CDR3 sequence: CASNSLGTGDHEQYF. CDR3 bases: TGTGCCAGCAACAGTTTGGGGACAGGGGACCACGAGCAGTACTTC.

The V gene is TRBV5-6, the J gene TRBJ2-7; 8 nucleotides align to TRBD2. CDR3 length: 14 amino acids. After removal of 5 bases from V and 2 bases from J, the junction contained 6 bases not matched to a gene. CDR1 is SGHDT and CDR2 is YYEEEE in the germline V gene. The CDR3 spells CASRRGGLPYEQYF. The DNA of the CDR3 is TGTGCCAGCAGACGGGGGGGACTCCCCTACGAGCAGTACTTC.

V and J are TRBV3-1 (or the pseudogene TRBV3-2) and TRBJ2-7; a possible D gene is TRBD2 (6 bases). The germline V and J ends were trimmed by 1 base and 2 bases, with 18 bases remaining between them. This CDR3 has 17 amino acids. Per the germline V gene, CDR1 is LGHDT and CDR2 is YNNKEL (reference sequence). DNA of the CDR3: TGTGCCAGCAGCCAAGGGCTTTTGGGACTCATAGCCTACGAGCAGTACTTC. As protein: CASSQGLLGLIAYEQYF.

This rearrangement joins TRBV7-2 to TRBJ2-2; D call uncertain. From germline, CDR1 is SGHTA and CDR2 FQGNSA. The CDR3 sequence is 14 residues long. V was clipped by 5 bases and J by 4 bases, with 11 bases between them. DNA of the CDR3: TGTGCCAGCAGCCTCACTGGGTTCACCGGGGAGCTGTTTTTT. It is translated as CASSLTGFTGELFF.

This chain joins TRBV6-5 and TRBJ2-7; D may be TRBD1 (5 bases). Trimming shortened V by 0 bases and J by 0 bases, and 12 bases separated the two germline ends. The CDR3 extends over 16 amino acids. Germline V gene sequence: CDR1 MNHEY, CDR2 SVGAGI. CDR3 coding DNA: TGTGCCAGCAGTTACTCGTCCCAGGGAAGCTCCTACGAGCAGTACTTC. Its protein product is CASSYSSQGSSYEQYF.

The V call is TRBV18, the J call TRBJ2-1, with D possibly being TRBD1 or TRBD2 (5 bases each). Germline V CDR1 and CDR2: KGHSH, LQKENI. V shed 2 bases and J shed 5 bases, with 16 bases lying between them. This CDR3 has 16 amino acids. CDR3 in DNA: TGTGCCAGCTCACCAGTATGGGGGTGGCCCGACAATGAGCAGTTCTTC. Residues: CASSPVWGWPDNEQFF.

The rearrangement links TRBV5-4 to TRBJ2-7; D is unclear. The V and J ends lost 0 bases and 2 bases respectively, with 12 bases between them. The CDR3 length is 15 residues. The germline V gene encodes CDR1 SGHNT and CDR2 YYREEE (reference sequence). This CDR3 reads CASSLGGKWPYEQYF. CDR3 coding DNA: TGTGCCAGCAGCTTGGGAGGTAAATGGCCCTACGAGCAGTACTTC.

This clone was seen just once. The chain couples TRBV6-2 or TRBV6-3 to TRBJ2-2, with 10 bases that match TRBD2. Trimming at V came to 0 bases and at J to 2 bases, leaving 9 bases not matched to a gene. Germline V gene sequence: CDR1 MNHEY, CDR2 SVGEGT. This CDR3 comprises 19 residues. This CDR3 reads CASSYSMSSGRLNTGELFF. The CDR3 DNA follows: TGTGCCAGCAGTTACTCGATGTCTAGCGGGAGACTAAACACCGGGGAGCTGTTTTTT.

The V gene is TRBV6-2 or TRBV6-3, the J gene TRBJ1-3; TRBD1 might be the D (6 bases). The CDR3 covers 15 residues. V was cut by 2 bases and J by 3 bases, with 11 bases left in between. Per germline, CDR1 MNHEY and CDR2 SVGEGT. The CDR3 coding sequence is TGTGCCAGCAGTTACGTACAGGGAGGTGGAAACACCATATATTTT. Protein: CASSYVQGGGNTIYF.

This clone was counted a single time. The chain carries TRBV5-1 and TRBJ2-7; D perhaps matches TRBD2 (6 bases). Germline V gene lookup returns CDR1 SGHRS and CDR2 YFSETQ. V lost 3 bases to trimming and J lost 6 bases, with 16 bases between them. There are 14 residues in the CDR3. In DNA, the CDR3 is TGCGCCAGCAGCTATAAAACACTCGGGGGCGAGCAGTACTTC. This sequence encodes CASSYKTLGGEQYF.

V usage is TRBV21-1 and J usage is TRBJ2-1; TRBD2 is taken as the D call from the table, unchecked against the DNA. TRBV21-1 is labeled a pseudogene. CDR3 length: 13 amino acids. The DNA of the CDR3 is TGTGCCAGCAGCAACCGGGACTACAATGAGCAGTTCTTC. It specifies CASSNRDYNEQFF.

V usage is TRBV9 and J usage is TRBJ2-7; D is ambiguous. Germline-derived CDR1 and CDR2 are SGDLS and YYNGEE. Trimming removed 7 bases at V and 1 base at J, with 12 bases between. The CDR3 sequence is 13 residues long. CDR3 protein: CASESPDSYEQYF. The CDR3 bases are TGTGCCAGCGAATCCCCTGATTCCTACGAGCAGTACTTC.

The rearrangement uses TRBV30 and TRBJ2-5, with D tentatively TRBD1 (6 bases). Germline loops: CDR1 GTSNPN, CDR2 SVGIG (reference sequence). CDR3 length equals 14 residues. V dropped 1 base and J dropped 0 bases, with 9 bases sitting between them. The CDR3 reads CAWSERQDQETQYF. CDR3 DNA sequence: TGTGCCTGGAGTGAAAGACAGGACCAAGAGACCCAGTACTTC.

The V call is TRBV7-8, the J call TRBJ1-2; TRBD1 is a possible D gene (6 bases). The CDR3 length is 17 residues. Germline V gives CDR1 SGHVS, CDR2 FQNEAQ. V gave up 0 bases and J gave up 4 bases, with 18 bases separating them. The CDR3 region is CASSLARQPGVGYGYTF. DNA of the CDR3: TGTGCCAGCAGCTTAGCGAGGCAACCAGGGGTAGGCTATGGCTACACCTTC.

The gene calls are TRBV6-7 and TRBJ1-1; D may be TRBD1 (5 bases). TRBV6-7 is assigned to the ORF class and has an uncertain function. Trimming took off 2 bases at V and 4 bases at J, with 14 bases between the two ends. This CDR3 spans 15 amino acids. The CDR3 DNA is TGTGCCAGCAGTTACAGTGCGGGGAGGGGCACTGAAGCTTTCTTT. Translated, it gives CASSYSAGRGTEAFF.

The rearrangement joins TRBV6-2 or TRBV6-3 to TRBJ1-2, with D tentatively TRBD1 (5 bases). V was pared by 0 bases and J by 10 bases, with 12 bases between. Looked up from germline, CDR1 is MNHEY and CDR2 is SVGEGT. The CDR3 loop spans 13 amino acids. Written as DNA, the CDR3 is TGTGCCAGCAGTTACTCGAGGGGACCTTACTACACCTTC. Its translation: CASSYSRGPYYTF.